This T cell receptor beta chain emerged from a study of radiotherapy plus CTLA-4 blockade in lung cancer. The table came from immunoSEQ multiplex PCR; TCRdb's copy has only in-frame clones and leaves some out. The sample includes about 62,000 clones, roughly three quarters of them seen just once. Sequences were derived from peripheral blood, sampled from a patient treated with radiotherapy plus ipilimumab. The source of this sequence is a human donor with non-small cell lung cancer who had a complete response to radiotherapy plus ipilimumab.

The CDR3 DNA is TGTGCCAGCTCACCAGAAGGGGGTCAGCCCCAGCATTTT. Translation: CASSPEGGQPQHF. This chain links TRBV18 with TRBJ1-5, with D tentatively TRBD1 (6 bases). The CDR3 spans 13 residues. Trimming removed 2 bases at V and 6 bases at J, with 8 bases between. Germline V CDR1 and CDR2: KGHSH, LQKENI.